The rows below give T cell receptor beta chains drawn from one sample of a study of cytomegalovirus exposure and HLA in healthy donors. Method: immunoSEQ multiplex PCR; TCRdb's copy keeps in-frame clones and lacks some. The repertoire has 150,000 to 200,000 clones, roughly 75% of them found once; the top ten carry less than 2%. Sequencing was performed on PBMCs. The origin of the receptors is a woman aged 25 to 39 in good health and CMV-seronegative. CDR3s include the opening cysteine and the closing phenylalanine or tryptophan. D genes are given only for firm matches. Clone size is given for some rows only: seen once, a few or many times, or a class if the clone is expanded.

clone_size cdr3_length j_call v_call d_call cdr3_aa cdr3_nt
- 15 TRBJ1-4 TRBV5-1 TRBD1 CASSAYRGRNEKLFF TGCGCCAGCAGCGCATACAGGGGGCGGAATGAAAAACTGTTTTTT
- 18 TRBJ1-4 TRBV5-1 TRBD1 CASSLRTGGESTNEKLFF TGCGCCAGCAGCCTCCGGACAGGGGGCGAATCCACTAATGAAAAACTGTTTTTT
- 15 TRBJ2-3 TRBV6-6 TRBD2 CAGRGSPGGADTQYF TGTGCCGGTCGGGGATCACCGGGGGGAGCAGATACGCAGTATTTT
- 11 TRBJ2-3 TRBV9 - CASRGNRTQYF TGTGCCAGCAGGGGAAACAGGACGCAGTATTTT
- 20 TRBJ2-6 TRBV29-1 - CSVEDLFDPVRDSGANVLTF TGCAGCGTTGAAGATCTTTTCGACCCCGTTCGGGACTCTGGGGCCAACGTCCTGACTTTC
- 16 TRBJ1-2 TRBV6-5 TRBD1 CASSYTVGQGGRGYTF TGTGCCAGCAGTTACACAGTAGGACAGGGAGGTAGGGGCTACACCTTC
- 13 TRBJ1-5 TRBV18 - CASSNAEGQPQHF TGTGCCAGCTCCAACGCGGAAGGACAGCCCCAGCATTTT
- 14 TRBJ2-7 TRBV5-1 - CASSDAGGPYEQYF TGCGCCAGCAGCGATGCAGGGGGGCCCTACGAGCAGTACTTC
- 15 TRBJ1-4 TRBV5-1 TRBD1 CASRRGQSTNEKLFF TGCGCCAGCAGACGGGGACAGTCGACTAATGAAAAACTGTTTTTT
- 14 TRBJ2-7 TRBV6-6 TRBD1 CASSLTGVSYEQYF TGTGCCAGCAGTTTGACAGGGGTCTCCTACGAGCAGTACTTC
- 15 TRBJ2-7 TRBV10-2 TRBD2 CASSRGASGTYEQYF TGCGCCAGCTCCAGGGGGGCTAGCGGGACCTACGAGCAGTACTTC
- 14 TRBJ2-7 TRBV4-2 TRBD1 CASSQGRGLYEQYF TGTGCCAGCAGCCAAGGCAGGGGGCTCTACGAGCAGTACTTC
few 15 TRBJ2-7 TRBV7-2 - CASSPGAGRSYEQYF TGTGCCAGCAGCCCAGGGGCAGGGCGATCCTACGAGCAGTACTTC
- 14 TRBJ2-7 TRBV4-3 - CASSRNIQESEQYF TGCGCCAGCAGCCGGAACATACAGGAATCCGAGCAGTACTTC
- 15 TRBJ1-3 TRBV4-2 TRBD1 CASSQGGDSGNTIYF TGTGCCAGCAGCCAAGGGGGGGACAGTGGAAACACCATATATTTT
- 14 TRBJ2-5 TRBV7-2 - CASSLWQGGETQYF TGTGCCAGCAGCTTATGGCAGGGGGGAGAGACCCAGTACTTC
- 16 TRBJ2-7 TRBV5-6 TRBD1 CASSLRTGTGLYEQYF TGTGCCAGCAGCTTGCGAACCGGGACAGGACTCTACGAGCAGTACTTC
- 15 TRBJ1-1 TRBV30 - CAWSVTQGIGAEAFF TGTGCCTGGAGTGTAACTCAGGGGATTGGGGCTGAAGCTTTCTTT
once 14 TRBJ2-7 TRBV9 TRBD1 CASSVRDRGLEQYF TGTGCCAGCAGCGTCCGGGACAGGGGGCTGGAGCAGTACTTC
once 15 TRBJ2-7 TRBV19 TRBD2 CASSILAGGIYEQYF TGTGCCAGTAGTATTCTAGCGGGGGGGATCTACGAGCAGTACTTC